The 28 T cell receptor beta chains presented below share a single source sample, sequenced in a study of blood T cell repertoires in COVID-19. Measured with immunoSEQ multiplex PCR; TCRdb has only the in-frame clones, and not every one. The table includes hundreds of thousands of clones, approximately 86% detected once. What was sequenced was PBMCs or T cells enriched from blood (not recorded which). Source of these receptors: a woman younger than 45 who had been exposed to COVID-19.

This clone occurred a few times. V gene TRBV7-3 combines with J gene TRBJ2-3; D perhaps matches TRBD2 (6 bases). V lost 11 bases and J lost 1, with 10 bases in between. Germline CDR1 and CDR2: SGHTA and FQGTGA. The CDR3 extends over 12 amino acids. CDR3 coding DNA: TGTGCCCCGGAGGGGTGCACAGATACGCAGTATTTT. Its protein is CAPEGCTDTQYF.

V and J are TRBV2 and TRBJ1-3; a possible D gene is TRBD1 (6 bases). This CDR3 contains 16 residues. V shed 3 bases and J shed 0 bases, with 12 bases lying between them. The germline V gene has CDR1 SNHLY and CDR2 FYNNEI. As DNA, the CDR3 is TGTGCCAGCAGTGAGACCCCCAGGGGCTCTGGAAACACCATATATTTT. Residues: CASSETPRGSGNTIYF.

This sequence joins TRBV9 and TRBJ1-3, with 7 bases fitting TRBD1. This CDR3 spans 16 amino acids. The V gene's germline CDR1 is SGDLS and CDR2 YYNGEE. V was pared by 4 bases and J by 0 bases, with 7 bases of the junction left unmatched. CDR3 loop: CASSPRQGGSGNTIYF. The CDR3 DNA reads as TGTGCCAGCAGCCCCCGACAGGGTGGCTCTGGAAACACCATATATTTT.

This chain links TRBV24-1 with TRBJ1-2; D uncertain. V lost 7 bases and J 6 bases, leaving 14 bases between the germline ends. Germline lookup yields CDR1 KGHDR and CDR2 SFDVKD. The CDR3 is made up of 13 amino acids. CDR3: CATRPSGVHGYTF. As DNA, the CDR3 is TGTGCCACCAGGCCCTCCGGAGTCCATGGCTACACCTTC.

The J gene is TRBJ1-2, the V gene TRBV6-5; 7 nucleotides line up with TRBD1. This CDR3 region has 15 residues. CDR1 MNHEY and CDR2 SVGAGI come from the germline V gene. Unmatched junction bases numbered 4, after V lost 3 bases and J lost 0 bases. In nucleotides, the CDR3 is TGTGCCAGCAGTTATTACGGGACAGCTAACTATGGCTACACCTTC. Its protein is CASSYYGTANYGYTF.

CDR3 amino acids: CASSPTQGLLAKNIQYF. CDR3 DNA: TGTGCCAGCTCACCGACACAGGGTCTATTAGCCAAAAACATTCAGTACTTC. The chain recombines TRBV18 with TRBJ2-4; tentatively, D is TRBD1 (6 bases). V lost 3 bases and J lost 0, with 15 bases in between. There are 17 residues in the CDR3. From germline, CDR1 is KGHSH and CDR2 LQKENI.

This clone was observed once. The chain combines TRBV11-2 with TRBJ1-3; 7 positions match TRBD1. Germline CDR1 reads SGHAT; CDR2 reads FQNNGV. V shed 5 bases and J 0 bases; nucleotides not matched to a gene: 7. The CDR3 spans 16 residues. DNA for the CDR3: TGTGCCAGCAGCCACCGACAGGGATCCTCTGGAAACACCATATATTTT. Translated, it gives CASSHRQGSSGNTIYF.

In its sample, this clone was seen a few times. The gene calls are TRBV29-1 and TRBJ2-3, with TRBD1 matching 8 bases. The CDR3 totals 14 residues. CDR1 is SQVTM and CDR2 is ANQGSEA in the germline V gene. V dropped 6 bases and J dropped 5; count of bases not matched to a gene: 10. Here the CDR3 DNA reads TGCAGCGTCTACGACAGGGGAGTGGAAGATACGCAGTATTTT. As protein: CSVYDRGVEDTQYF.

The chain couples TRBV27 to TRBJ1-2; TRBD1 matches at 7 bases. Germline assignment: CDR1 MNHEY and CDR2 SMNVEV (reference sequence). The CDR3 is 13 amino acids. Losses at the gene ends were 3 bases for V and 5 bases for J; bases not matched to a gene: 3. This CDR3 is CASSFGRGYGYTF. In DNA form, the CDR3 reads TGTGCCAGCAGTTTTGGCAGGGGGTATGGCTACACCTTC.

The chain employs TRBV9 and TRBJ2-3; possibly TRBD2 for D (5 bases). Germline assignment: CDR1 SGDLS and CDR2 YYNGEE. The CDR3 is 14 amino acids. V was clipped by 4 bases and J by 1 base, with 10 bases between them. The CDR3 spells CASSSPRGTDTQYF. The DNA of the CDR3 is TGTGCCAGCAGCTCCCCGCGGGGCACAGATACGCAGTATTTT.

The genes are TRBV19 and TRBJ1-2, with 8 bases matching TRBD1. The CDR3 consists of 14 residues. Trimming cost V 5 bases and J 3 bases; bases outside gene matches: 5. Germline CDR1 reads LNHDA; CDR2 reads SQIVND (reference sequence). CDR3 DNA sequence: TGTGCCAGTAGTCTGACAGGGGCGGACTATGGCTACACCTTC. Translating it yields CASSLTGADYGYTF. Looking up the rest from reference TRBV19 and TRBJ1-2 gives the full variable domain: DGGITQSPKYLFRKEGQNVTLSCEQNLNHDAMYWYRQDPGQGLRLIYYSQIVNDFQKGDIAEGYSVSREKKESFPLTVTSAQKNPTAFYLCASSLTGADYGYTFGSGTRLTVV.

The chain employs TRBV9 and TRBJ2-1, with a weak D call TRBD1 (5 bases). The CDR3 has 15 residues. V was shortened by 0 bases and J by 1 base, with 8 bases between the two germline ends. The germline gives CDR1 SGDLS, CDR2 YYNGEE. The DNA of the CDR3 is TGTGCCAGCAGCGTAGGTCAGGGATCCTACAATGAGCAGTTCTTC. Its protein product is CASSVGQGSYNEQFF.

CDR3 region: CASSQDHLPDNPPNTGELFF. Written as DNA, the CDR3 is TGCGCCAGCAGCCAAGATCACCTGCCGGACAACCCTCCGAACACCGGGGAGCTGTTTTTT. This sequence joins TRBV4-1 and TRBJ2-2; possible D gene TRBD1, 5 bases. This CDR3 has 20 amino acids. Germline loops: CDR1 MGHRA, CDR2 YSYEKL. Trimming shortened V by 0 bases and J by 0 bases, and 20 bases separated the two germline ends.

The gene calls are TRBV19 and TRBJ2-1; D possibly corresponds to TRBD2 (5 bases). Germline V gives CDR1 LNHDA, CDR2 SQIVND (reference sequence). V was trimmed by 5 bases and J by 6 bases, leaving 17 bases between them. The length of the CDR3 is 15 residues. The CDR3 DNA reads TGTGCCAGTAGTCCCGGGCAATTCAGCGGCAATGAGCAGTTCTTC. It is translated as CASSPGQFSGNEQFF.

The chain joins TRBV27 to TRBJ2-3; TRBD1 matches at 9 bases. This CDR3 region has 16 residues. Trimming at V came to 5 bases and at J to 4 bases, leaving 10 bases not matched to a gene. In germline, CDR1 is MNHEY, CDR2 SMNVEV (reference sequence). The CDR3 loop reads CASSAWTGEIADTQYF. CDR3 coding DNA: TGTGCCAGCAGTGCCTGGACAGGGGAAATCGCAGATACGCAGTATTTT.

V is TRBV9 and J is TRBJ1-3; 7 bases line up with TRBD1. The CDR3 consists of 15 residues. Germline V gene lookup returns CDR1 SGDLS and CDR2 YYNGEE. The ends lost 3 bases at V and 3 bases at J; junction bases unmatched: 6. CDR3 nucleotide sequence: TGTGCCAGCAGCGAGTTAGGGGGCGATGGAAACACCATATATTTT. Translated: CASSELGGDGNTIYF.

The chain links TRBV2 to TRBJ1-5; D perhaps matches TRBD1 (5 bases). Trimming took off 8 bases at V and 4 bases at J, with 21 bases between the two ends. Per the germline V gene, CDR1 is SNHLY and CDR2 is FYNNEI. There are 16 residues in the CDR3. This chain's CDR3 is CASGGGGVGRNQPQHF. The DNA of the CDR3 is TGTGCCAGCGGGGGAGGAGGTGTCGGTAGGAATCAGCCCCAGCATTTT. Complete variable domain (other parts from reference TRBV2 and TRBJ1-5): EPEVTQTPSHQVTQMGQEVILRCVPISNHLYFYWYRQILGQKVEFLVSFYNNEISEKSEIFDDQFSVERPDGSNFTLKIRSTKLEDSAMYFCASGGGGVGRNQPQHFGDGTRLSIL.

This clone was found many times. The chain carries TRBV10-1 and TRBJ2-7; the D gene is possibly TRBD1 (5 bases). Per germline, CDR1 WNHNN and CDR2 SYGVQD (reference sequence). With 3 bases removed from V and 0 bases from J, the gap between germline ends came to 15 bases. CDR3 size: 16 residues. CDR3 sequence: CASSDPPRDSSYEQYF. The CDR3 nucleotides read TGCGCCAGCAGTGATCCACCCAGGGATAGCTCCTACGAGCAGTACTTC.

This sequence joins TRBV19 and TRBJ2-7, with 10 bases matching TRBD1. V shed 8 bases and J 0 bases; nucleotides not matched to a gene: 1. This CDR3 has 13 amino acids. Germline V CDR1 and CDR2: LNHDA, SQIVND (reference sequence). Here the CDR3 DNA reads TGTGCCAGTGGGACAGGGGACTCCTACGAGCAGTACTTC. Translating it yields CASGTGDSYEQYF.

As regards this clone: Within the sample, other DNA sequences also encode this same CDR3. The genes are TRBV5-1 and TRBJ1-2; perhaps TRBD1 as D (5 bases). Germline V gene sequence: CDR1 SGHRS, CDR2 YFSETQ. V shed 4 bases and J shed 2 bases, with 12 bases lying between them. This CDR3 region has 14 residues. The CDR3 nucleotides read TGCGCCAGCAGCCTCGTCGGGGGGAACTATGGCTACACCTTC. Translation gives CASSLVGGNYGYTF. The entire variable domain, with the rest obtained from reference TRBV5-1 and TRBJ1-2, is as follows: KAGVTQTPRYLIKTRGQQVTLSCSPISGHRSVSWYQQTPGQGLQFLFEYFSETQRNKGNFPGRFSGRQFSNSRSEMNVSTLELGDSALYLCASSLVGGNYGYTFGSGTRLTVV.

The rearrangement uses TRBV2 and TRBJ1-3, with D perhaps TRBD1 (6 bases). CDR3 length equals 13 residues. Germline V gene lookup returns CDR1 SNHLY and CDR2 FYNNEI. V was cut by 10 bases and J by 4 bases, with 14 bases left in between. As DNA, the CDR3 is TGTGCCATCCTCTCAGGGGTCGGAAACACCATATATTTT. Protein: CAILSGVGNTIYF. Using reference TRBV2 and TRBJ1-3 for the parts outside the CDR3, the full variable domain is EPEVTQTPSHQVTQMGQEVILRCVPISNHLYFYWYRQILGQKVEFLVSFYNNEISEKSEIFDDQFSVERPDGSNFTLKIRSTKLEDSAMYFCAILSGVGNTIYFGEGSWLTVV.

This sequence joins TRBV6-5 and TRBJ2-7, with a possible D match to TRBD2 (6 bases). V shed 6 bases and J shed 10 bases, with 16 bases lying between them. The CDR3 totals 12 residues. Germline CDR1 reads MNHEY; CDR2 reads SVGAGI. The CDR3 sequence is CASRPLEGSQYF. CDR3 DNA sequence: TGTGCCAGCAGACCTTTGGAGGGATCACAGTACTTC.

The chain has TRBV7-2 and TRBJ2-7, with a weak D call TRBD1 (5 bases). The germline gives CDR1 SGHTA, CDR2 FQGNSA. With 4 bases removed from V and 0 bases from J, the gap between germline ends came to 10 bases. The CDR3 is 14 amino acids. The CDR3 region is CASSYDSFSYEQYF. The CDR3 coding sequence is TGTGCCAGCAGCTACGACAGCTTCTCCTACGAGCAGTACTTC.

This clone was counted only a few times. V is TRBV27 and J is TRBJ2-1, with TRBD2 identical over 7 bases. Losses at the gene ends were 4 bases for V and 3 bases for J; bases not matched to a gene: 12. Germline V CDR1 and CDR2: MNHEY, SMNVEV (reference sequence). This CDR3 region has 17 residues. CDR3 residues: CASSSTGTTINYNEQFF. In DNA form, the CDR3 reads TGTGCCAGCAGTTCCACCGGGACTACGATTAACTACAATGAGCAGTTCTTC.

The rearrangement links TRBV29-1 to TRBJ2-1; 8 bases align to TRBD1. The CDR3 runs to 15 residues. Germline values: CDR1 SQVTM, CDR2 ANQGSEA. Losses at the gene ends were 3 bases for V and 6 bases for J; bases not matched to a gene: 10. The DNA for the CDR3 is TGCAGCGTTGAGGAGACAGGGGAGTTAGGCAATGAGCAGTTCTTC. Translation: CSVEETGELGNEQFF.

In nucleotides, the CDR3 is TGCGCCAGCAGCTTAGGGATGGAACCCGTAGGGGACACTGAAGCTTTCTTT. Protein product: CASSLGMEPVGDTEAFF. The rearrangement links TRBV5-1 to TRBJ1-1; weak D call: TRBD1 (5 bases). The ends were cut back, 2 bases at V and 3 bases at J, with 20 bases in the middle. CDR3 length: 17 residues. Looked up from germline, CDR1 is SGHRS and CDR2 is YFSETQ.

The chain combines TRBV5-6 with TRBJ2-7; a possible D gene is TRBD1 (6 bases). The CDR3 is 14 amino acids. Deletions cut 5 bases from V and 2 bases from J, with 14 bases between. Germline loops: CDR1 SGHDT, CDR2 YYEEEE. CDR3 sequence (DNA): TGTGCCAGCAGTTCCGGGACATGGACCTACGAGCAGTACTTC. It encodes CASSSGTWTYEQYF.

This clone appeared a few times. The genes are TRBV29-1 and TRBJ1-1; D remains ambiguous. Germline values: CDR1 SQVTM, CDR2 ANQGSEA. The CDR3 is made up of 11 amino acids. The CDR3 region is CSARENTEAFF. DNA for the CDR3: TGCAGTGCCCGGGAGAACACTGAAGCTTTCTTT.